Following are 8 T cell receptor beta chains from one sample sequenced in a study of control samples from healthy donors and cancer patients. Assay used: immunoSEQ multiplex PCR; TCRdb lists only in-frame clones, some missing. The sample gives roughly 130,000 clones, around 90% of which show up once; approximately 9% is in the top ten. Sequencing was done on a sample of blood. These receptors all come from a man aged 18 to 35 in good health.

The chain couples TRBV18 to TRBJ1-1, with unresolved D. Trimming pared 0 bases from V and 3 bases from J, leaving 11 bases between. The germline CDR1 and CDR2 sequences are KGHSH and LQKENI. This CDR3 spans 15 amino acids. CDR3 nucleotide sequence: TGTGCCAGCTCACCACCGTCCGGAGGGCACACTGAAGCTTTCTTT. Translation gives CASSPPSGGHTEAFF.

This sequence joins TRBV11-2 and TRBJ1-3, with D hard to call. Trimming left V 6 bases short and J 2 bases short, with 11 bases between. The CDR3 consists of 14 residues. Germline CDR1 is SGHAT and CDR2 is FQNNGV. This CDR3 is CASSLTIPGNTIYF. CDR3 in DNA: TGTGCCAGCAGTCTGACAATCCCTGGAAACACCATATATTTT.

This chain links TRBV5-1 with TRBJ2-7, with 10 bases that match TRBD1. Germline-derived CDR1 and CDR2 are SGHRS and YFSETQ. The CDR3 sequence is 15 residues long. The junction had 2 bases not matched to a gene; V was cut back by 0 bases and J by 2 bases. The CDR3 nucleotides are TGCGCCAGCAGCTTGGATGGACAGGGGGCCTACGAGCAGTACTTC. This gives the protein CASSLDGQGAYEQYF.

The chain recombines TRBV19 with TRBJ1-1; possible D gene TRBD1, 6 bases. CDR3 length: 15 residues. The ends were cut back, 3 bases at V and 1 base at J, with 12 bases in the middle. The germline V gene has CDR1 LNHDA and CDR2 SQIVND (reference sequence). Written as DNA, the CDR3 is TGTGCCAGTAGTATGTTCAGGGGCGAGAACACTGAAGCTTTCTTT. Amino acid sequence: CASSMFRGENTEAFF.

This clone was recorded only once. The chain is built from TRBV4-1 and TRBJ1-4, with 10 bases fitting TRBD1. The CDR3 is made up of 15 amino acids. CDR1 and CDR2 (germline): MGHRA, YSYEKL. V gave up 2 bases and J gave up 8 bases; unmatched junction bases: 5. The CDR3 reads CASSQLGTGAEKLFF. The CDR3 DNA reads TGCGCCAGCAGCCAACTAGGGACAGGGGCCGAAAAACTGTTTTTT.

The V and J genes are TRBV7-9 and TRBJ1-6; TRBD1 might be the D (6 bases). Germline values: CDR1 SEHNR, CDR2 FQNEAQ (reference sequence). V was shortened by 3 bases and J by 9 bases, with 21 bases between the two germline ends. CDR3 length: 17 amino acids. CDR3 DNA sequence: TGTGCCAGCAGCTTCCACGACGGGAGGGGGGTTCGTTCACCCCTCCACTTT. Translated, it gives CASSFHDGRGVRSPLHF.

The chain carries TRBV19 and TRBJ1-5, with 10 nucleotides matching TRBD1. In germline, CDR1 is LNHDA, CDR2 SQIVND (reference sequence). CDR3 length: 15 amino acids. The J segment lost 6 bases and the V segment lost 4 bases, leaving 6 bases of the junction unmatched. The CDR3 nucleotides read TGTGCCAGTAGTACAAGGACAGGGGGGGGTCAGCCCCAGCATTTT. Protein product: CASSTRTGGGQPQHF. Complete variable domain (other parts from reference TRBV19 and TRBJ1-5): DGGITQSPKYLFRKEGQNVTLSCEQNLNHDAMYWYRQDPGQGLRLIYYSQIVNDFQKGDIAEGYSVSREKKESFPLTVTSAQKNPTAFYLCASSTRTGGGQPQHFGDGTRLSIL.

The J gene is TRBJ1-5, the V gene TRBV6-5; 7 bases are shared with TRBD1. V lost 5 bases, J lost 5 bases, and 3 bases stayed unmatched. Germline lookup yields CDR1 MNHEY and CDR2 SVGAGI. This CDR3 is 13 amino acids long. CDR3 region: CASSRQGDQPQHF. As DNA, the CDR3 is TGTGCCAGCAGTCGACAGGGTGATCAGCCCCAGCATTTT.